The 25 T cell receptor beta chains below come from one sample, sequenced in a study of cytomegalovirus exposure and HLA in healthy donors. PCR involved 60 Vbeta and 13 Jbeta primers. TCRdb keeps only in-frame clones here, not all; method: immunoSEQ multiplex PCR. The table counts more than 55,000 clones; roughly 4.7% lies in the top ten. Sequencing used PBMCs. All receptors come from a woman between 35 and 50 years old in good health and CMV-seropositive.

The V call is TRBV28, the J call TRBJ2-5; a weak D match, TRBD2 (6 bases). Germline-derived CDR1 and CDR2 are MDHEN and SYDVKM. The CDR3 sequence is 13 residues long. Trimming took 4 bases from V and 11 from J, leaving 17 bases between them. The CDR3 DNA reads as TGTGCCAGCAGTTCCGACACTGGTCGGGAGCAGTACTTC. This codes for CASSSDTGREQYF.

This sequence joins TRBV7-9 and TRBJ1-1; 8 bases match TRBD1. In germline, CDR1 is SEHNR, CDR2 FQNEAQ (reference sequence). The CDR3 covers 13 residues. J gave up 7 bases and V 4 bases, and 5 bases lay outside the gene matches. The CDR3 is CASSWTGIGEAFF. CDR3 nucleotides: TGTGCCAGCAGCTGGACAGGGATCGGTGAAGCTTTCTTT. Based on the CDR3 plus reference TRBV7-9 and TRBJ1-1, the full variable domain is DTGVSQNPRHKITKRGQNVTFRCDPISEHNRLYWYRQTLGQGPEFLTYFQNEAQLEKSRLLSDRFSAERPKGSFSTLEIQRTEQGDSAMYLCASSWTGIGEAFFGQGTRLTVV.

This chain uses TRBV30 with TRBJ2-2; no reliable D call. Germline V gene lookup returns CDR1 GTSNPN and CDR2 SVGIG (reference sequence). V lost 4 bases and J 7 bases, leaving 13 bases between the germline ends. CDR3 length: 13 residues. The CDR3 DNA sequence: TGTGCCTGGAATTCAGGTCCGCTCGGGGAGCTGTTTTTT. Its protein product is CAWNSGPLGELFF.

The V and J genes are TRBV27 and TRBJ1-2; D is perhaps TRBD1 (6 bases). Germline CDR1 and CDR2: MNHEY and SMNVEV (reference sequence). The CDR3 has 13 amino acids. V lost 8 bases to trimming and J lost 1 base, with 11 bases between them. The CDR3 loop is CASALDSNYGYTF. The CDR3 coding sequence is TGTGCCAGCGCCCTGGACAGTAACTATGGCTACACCTTC.

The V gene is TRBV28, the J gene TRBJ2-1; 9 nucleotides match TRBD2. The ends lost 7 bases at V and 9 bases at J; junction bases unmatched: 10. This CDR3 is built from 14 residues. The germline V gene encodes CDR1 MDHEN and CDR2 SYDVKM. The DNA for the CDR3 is TGTGCCAGCACGCTTAGCGGGAGTTCTGGTGAGCAGTTCTTC. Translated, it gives CASTLSGSSGEQFF.

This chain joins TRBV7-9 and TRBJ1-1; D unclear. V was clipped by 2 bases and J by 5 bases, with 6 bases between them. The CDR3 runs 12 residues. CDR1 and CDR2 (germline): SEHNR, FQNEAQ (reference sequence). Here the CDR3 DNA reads TGTGCCAGCAGCTTACAGGCTACTGAAGCTTTCTTT. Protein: CASSLQATEAFF.

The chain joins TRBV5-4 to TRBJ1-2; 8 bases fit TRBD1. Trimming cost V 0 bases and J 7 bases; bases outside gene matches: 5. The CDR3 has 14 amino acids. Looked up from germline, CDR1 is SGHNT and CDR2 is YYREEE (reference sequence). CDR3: CASSLDLTGVGYTF. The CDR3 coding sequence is TGTGCCAGCAGCTTGGACTTGACAGGGGTTGGCTACACCTTC.

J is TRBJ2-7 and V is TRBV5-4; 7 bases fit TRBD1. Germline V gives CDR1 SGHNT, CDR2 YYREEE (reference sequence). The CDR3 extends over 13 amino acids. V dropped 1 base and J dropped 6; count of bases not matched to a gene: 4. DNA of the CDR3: TGTGCCAGCAGCTTGAACAGGGGCGGCGAGCAGTACTTC. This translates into CASSLNRGGEQYF.

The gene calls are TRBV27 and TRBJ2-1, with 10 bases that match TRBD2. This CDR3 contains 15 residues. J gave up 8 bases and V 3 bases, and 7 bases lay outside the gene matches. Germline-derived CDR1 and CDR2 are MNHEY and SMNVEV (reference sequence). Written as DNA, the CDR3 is TGTGCCAGCAGTTTTTCTAGCGGGAGAACCCATGAGCAGTTCTTC. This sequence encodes CASSFSSGRTHEQFF.

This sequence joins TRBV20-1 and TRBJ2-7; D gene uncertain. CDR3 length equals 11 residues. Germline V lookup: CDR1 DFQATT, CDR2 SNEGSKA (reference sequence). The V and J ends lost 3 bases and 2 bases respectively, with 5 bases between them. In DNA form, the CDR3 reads TGCAGTGCTAGTCCAACCTACGAGCAGTACTTC. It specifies CSASPTYEQYF.

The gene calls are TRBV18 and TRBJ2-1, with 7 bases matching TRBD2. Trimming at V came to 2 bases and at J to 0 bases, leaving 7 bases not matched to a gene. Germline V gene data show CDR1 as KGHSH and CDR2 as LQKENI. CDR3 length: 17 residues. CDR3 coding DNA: TGTGCCAGCTCACCAGGGGGAGCGGGGAGCTCCTACAATGAGCAGTTCTTC. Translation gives CASSPGGAGSSYNEQFF.

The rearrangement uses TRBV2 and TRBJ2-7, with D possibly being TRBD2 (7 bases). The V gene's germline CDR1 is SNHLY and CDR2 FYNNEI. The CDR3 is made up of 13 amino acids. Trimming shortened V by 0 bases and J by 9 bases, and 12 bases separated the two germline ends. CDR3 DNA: TGTGCCAGCAGTGAAGCGGAGGGGGGGCTGCAGTACTTC. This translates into CASSEAEGGLQYF.

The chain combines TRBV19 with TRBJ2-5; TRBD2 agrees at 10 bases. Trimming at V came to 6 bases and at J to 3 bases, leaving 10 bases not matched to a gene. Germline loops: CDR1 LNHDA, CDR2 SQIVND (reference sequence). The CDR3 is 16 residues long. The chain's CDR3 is CASSPGSGGIKETQYF. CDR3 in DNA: TGTGCCAGTAGCCCCGGTAGCGGGGGGATTAAAGAGACCCAGTACTTC.

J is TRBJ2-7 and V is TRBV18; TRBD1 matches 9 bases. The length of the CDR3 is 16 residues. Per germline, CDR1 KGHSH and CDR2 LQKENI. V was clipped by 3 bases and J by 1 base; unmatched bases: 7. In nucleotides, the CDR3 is TGTGCCAGCTCACCCCTATTGACAGGGGGATCCTACGAGCAGTACTTC. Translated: CASSPLLTGGSYEQYF.

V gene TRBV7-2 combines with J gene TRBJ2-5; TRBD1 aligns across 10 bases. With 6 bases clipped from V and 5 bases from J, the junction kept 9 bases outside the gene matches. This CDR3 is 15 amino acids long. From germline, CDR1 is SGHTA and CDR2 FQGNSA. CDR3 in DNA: TGTGCCAGCAGAACCCATCGGACAGGGGGGGAGACCCAGTACTTC. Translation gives CASRTHRTGGETQYF.

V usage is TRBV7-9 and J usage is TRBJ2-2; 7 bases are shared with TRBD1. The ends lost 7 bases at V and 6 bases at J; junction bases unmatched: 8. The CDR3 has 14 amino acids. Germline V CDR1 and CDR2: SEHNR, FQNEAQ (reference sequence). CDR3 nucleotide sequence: TGTGCCAGCATCGGAGAGGGGGCCGCCGGGGAGCTGTTTTTT. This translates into CASIGEGAAGELFF.

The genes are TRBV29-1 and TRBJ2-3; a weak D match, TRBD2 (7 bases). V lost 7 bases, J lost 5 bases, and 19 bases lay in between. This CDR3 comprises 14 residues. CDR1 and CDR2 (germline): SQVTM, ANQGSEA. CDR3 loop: CSAHPSGGGDTQYF. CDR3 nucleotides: TGCAGCGCACATCCTAGCGGAGGGGGAGATACGCAGTATTTT.

In DNA form, the CDR3 reads TGTGCCAGTAGTATAGTGGGCTCCAGCCAGCCCCAGCATTTT. Encoded protein: CASSIVGSSQPQHF. V and J are TRBV19 and TRBJ1-5, with D uncertain. This CDR3 contains 14 residues. The V end was cut by 1 base, the J end by 7 bases, with 11 bases between. Per the germline V gene, CDR1 is LNHDA and CDR2 is SQIVND (reference sequence).

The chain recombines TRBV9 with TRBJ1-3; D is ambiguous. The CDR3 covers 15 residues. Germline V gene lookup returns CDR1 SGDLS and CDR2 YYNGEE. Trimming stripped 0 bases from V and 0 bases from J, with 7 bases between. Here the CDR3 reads CASSVDTLSGNTIYF. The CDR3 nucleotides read TGTGCCAGCAGCGTAGACACCCTCTCTGGAAACACCATATATTTT. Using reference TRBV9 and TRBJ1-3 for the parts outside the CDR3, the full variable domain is DSGVTQTPKHLITATGQRVTLRCSPRSGDLSVYWYQQSLDQGLQFLIQYYNGEERAKGNILERFSAQQFPDLHSELNLSSLELGDSALYFCASSVDTLSGNTIYFGEGSWLTVV.

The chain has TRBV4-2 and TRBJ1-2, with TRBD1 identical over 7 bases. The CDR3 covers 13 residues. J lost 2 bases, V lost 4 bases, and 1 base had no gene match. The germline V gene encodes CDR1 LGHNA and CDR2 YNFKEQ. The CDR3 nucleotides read TGTGCCAGCAGCCCGACAGGGAACTATGGCTACACCTTC. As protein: CASSPTGNYGYTF.

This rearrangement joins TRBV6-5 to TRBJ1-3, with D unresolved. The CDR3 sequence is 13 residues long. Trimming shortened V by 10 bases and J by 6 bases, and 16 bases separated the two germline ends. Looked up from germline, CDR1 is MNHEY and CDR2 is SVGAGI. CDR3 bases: TGTGCCACCGGGAGGGATCTGGAAAACACCATATATTTT. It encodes CATGRDLENTIYF.

For the CDR3, the DNA is TGTGCCAGCAGCAAAAGGACCAAGACAGTTCAAGAGACCCAGTACTTC. Amino acids: CASSKRTKTVQETQYF. The chain combines TRBV21-1 with TRBJ2-5; no DNA check was done on the table's D call, TRBD1. TRBV21-1 is recorded as a pseudogene. The CDR3 is 16 residues long.

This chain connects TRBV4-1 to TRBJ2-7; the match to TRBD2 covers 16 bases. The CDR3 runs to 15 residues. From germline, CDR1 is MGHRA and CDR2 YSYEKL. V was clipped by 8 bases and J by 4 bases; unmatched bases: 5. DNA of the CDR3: TGCGCCAGCGACGGGACTAGCGGGGGGGCTTACGAGCAGTACTTC. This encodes CASDGTSGGAYEQYF.

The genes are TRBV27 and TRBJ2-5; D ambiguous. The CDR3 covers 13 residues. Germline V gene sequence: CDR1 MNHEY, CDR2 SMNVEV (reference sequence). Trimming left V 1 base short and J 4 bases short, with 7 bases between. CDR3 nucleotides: TGTGCCAGCAGTTTATGGGCCACAGAGACCCAGTACTTC. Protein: CASSLWATETQYF.

CDR3: CASSPQKAGGIRQETQYF. DNA for the CDR3: TGTGCCAGCAGCCCCCAAAAAGCGGGGGGGATCCGCCAAGAGACCCAGTACTTC. This chain uses TRBV7-2 with TRBJ2-5; TRBD2 matches 10 bases. The V segment lost 5 bases and the J segment 1 base; nucleotides outside the gene matches: 13. The CDR3 loop spans 18 amino acids. Germline lookup yields CDR1 SGHTA and CDR2 FQGNSA.